This T cell receptor beta chain came from a study of T cell repertoires in ileal Crohn's disease. TCRB immunosequencing input was roughly 500 nanograms of biopsy DNA per sample. This table comes from immunoSEQ multiplex PCR, and its TCRdb copy is limited to in-frame clones, with some not included. Here the sample spans around 5,300 clones, over 75% being singletons. The V end lost 7 bases, the J end lost 3 bases, and 9 bases lay between the germline ends. Germline V gives CDR1 GTSNPN, CDR2 SVGIG (reference sequence). The CDR3 sequence is 11 residues long. The TCR originated in an adult with Crohn's disease. The sequenced sample was ileal tissue. The rearrangement joins TRBV30 to TRBJ1-2; no clear D gene. CDR3 bases: TGTGCCTCGGGGAGGGACTATGGCTACACCTTC. This sequence encodes CASGRDYGYTF.